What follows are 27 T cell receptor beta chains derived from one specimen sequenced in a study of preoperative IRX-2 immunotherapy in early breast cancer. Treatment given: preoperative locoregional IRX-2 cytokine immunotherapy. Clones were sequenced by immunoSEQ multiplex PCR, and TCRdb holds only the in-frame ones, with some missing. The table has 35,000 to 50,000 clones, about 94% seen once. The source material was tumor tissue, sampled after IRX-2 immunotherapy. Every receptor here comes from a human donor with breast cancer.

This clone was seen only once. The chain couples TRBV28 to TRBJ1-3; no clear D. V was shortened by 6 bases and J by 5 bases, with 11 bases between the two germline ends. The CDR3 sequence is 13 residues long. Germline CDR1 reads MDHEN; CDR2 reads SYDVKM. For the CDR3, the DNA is TGTGCCAGCAGCCCCAACTTTCGAAACACCATATATTTT. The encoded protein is CASSPNFRNTIYF.

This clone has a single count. CDR3 in amino acids: CSAHMDYGYTF. Written as DNA, the CDR3 is TGCAGTGCCCATATGGATTATGGCTACACCTTC. The chain has TRBV20-1 and TRBJ1-2, with unresolved D. Trimming shortened V by 6 bases and J by 5 bases, and 10 bases separated the two germline ends. Germline CDR1 DFQATT, CDR2 SNEGSKA (reference sequence). The CDR3 extends over 11 amino acids.

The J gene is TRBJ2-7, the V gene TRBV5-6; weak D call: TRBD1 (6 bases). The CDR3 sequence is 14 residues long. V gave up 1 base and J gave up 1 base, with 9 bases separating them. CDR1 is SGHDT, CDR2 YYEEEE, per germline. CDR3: CASSLWGQSYEQYF. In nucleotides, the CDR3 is TGTGCCAGCAGCTTGTGGGGACAATCCTACGAGCAGTACTTC.

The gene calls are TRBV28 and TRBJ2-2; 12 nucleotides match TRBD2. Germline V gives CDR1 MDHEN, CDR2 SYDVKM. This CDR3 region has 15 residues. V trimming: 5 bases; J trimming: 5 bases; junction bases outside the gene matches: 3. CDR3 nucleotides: TGTGCCAGCAGTCCGGGACTAGCGGGTACCGGGGAGCTGTTTTTT. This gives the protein CASSPGLAGTGELFF.

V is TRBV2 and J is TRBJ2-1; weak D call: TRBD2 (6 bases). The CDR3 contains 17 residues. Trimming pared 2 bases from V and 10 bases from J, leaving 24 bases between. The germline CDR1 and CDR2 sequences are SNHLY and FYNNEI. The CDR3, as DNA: TGTGCCAGCAGTGAAAGATTGGCTCCTCGGGGGAAAAAGGAGCAGTTCTTC. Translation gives CASSERLAPRGKKEQFF.

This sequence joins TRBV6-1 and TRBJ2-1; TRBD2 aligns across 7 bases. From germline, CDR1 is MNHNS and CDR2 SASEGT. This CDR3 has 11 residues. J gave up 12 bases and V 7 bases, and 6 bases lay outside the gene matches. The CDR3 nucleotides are TGTGCCAGCACCCCCGGGGGGACGCAGTTCTTC. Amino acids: CASTPGGTQFF.

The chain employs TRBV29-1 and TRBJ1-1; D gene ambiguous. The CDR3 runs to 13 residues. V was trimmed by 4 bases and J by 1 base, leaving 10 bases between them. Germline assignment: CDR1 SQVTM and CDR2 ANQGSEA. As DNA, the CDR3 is TGCAGCGTTGCCCGACAACCGAACACTGAAGCTTTCTTT. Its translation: CSVARQPNTEAFF. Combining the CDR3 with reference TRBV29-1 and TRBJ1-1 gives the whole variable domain SAVISQKPSRDICQRGTSLTIQCQVDSQVTMMFWYRQQPGQSLTLIATANQGSEATYESGFVIDKFPISRPNLTFSTLTVSNMSPEDSSIYLCSVARQPNTEAFFGQGTRLTVV.

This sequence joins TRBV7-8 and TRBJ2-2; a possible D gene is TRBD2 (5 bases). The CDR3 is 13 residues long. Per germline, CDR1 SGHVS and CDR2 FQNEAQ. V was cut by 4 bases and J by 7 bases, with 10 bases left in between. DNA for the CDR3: TGTGCCAGCAGCTACCCCCGGGGCGGGGAGCTGTTTTTT. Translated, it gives CASSYPRGGELFF.

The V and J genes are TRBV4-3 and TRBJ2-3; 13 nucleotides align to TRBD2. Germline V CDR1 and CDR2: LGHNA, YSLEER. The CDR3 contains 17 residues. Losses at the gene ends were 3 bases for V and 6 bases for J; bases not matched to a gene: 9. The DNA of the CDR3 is TGCGCCAGCAGCCATACACTAGCGGGAGGGGAAGGGGATACGCAGTATTTT. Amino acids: CASSHTLAGGEGDTQYF.

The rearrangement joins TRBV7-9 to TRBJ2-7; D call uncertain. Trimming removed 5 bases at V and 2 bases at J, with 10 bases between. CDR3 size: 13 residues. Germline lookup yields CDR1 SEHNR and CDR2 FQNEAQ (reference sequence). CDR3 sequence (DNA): TGTGCCAGCAGCCCAAAGGGCCCCTACGAGCAGTACTTC. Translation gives CASSPKGPYEQYF.

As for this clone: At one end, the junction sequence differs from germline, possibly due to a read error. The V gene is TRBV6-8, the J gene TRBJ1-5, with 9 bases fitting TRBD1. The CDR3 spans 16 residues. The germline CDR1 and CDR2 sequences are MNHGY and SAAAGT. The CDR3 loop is CASRGTGPNRNQPQHF. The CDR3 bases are TGTGCCAGCAGGGGGACAGGGCCCAATCGCAACCAGCCCCAGCATTTT.

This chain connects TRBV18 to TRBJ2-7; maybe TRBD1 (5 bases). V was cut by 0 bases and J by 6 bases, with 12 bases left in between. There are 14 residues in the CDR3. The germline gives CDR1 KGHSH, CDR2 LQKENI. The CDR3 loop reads CASSPPDTPSEQYF. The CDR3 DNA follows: TGTGCCAGCTCACCACCGGACACCCCTTCCGAGCAGTACTTC.

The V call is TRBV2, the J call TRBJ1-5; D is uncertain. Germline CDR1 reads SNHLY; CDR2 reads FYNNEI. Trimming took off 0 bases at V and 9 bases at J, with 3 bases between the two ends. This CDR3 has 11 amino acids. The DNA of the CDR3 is TGTGCCAGCAGTGAAGCAGGGCCCCAGCATTTT. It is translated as CASSEAGPQHF.

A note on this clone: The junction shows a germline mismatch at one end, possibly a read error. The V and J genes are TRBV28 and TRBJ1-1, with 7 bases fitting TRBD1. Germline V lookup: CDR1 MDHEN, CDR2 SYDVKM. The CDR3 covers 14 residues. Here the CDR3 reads CASSAGGSYTEASF. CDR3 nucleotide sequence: TGTGCCAGCAGCGCAGGGGGGAGTTACACTGAAGCTTCCTTT. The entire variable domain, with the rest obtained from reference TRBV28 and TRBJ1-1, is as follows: DVKVTQSSRYLVKRTGEKVFLECVQDMDHENMFWYRQDPGLGLRLIYFSYDVKMKEKGDIPEGYSVSREKKERFSLILESASTNQTSMYLCASSAGGSYTEASFGQGTRLTVV.

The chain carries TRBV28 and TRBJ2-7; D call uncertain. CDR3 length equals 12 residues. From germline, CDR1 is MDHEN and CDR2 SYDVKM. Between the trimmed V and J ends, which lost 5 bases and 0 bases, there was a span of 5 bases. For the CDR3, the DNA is TGTGCCAGCAGTATGAACTCCTACGAGCAGTACTTC. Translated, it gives CASSMNSYEQYF.

In DNA form, the CDR3 reads TGTGCCAGTAGTATAGGTGGACAGGGGGGGCGAATGGCCCAGCATTTT. Encoded protein: CASSIGGQGGRMAQHF. The chain couples TRBV19 to TRBJ1-5; 10 nucleotides align to TRBD1. The V segment lost 1 base and the J segment 11 bases; nucleotides outside the gene matches: 11. Germline loops: CDR1 LNHDA, CDR2 SQIVND (reference sequence). This CDR3 has 16 residues.

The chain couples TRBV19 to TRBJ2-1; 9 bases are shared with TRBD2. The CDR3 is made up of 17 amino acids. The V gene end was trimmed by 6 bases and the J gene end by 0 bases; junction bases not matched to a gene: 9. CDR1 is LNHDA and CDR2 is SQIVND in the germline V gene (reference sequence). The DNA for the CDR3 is TGTGCCAGTAGATCGGCGGGGGGGCGTATCTCCTACAATGAGCAGTTCTTC. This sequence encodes CASRSAGGRISYNEQFF.

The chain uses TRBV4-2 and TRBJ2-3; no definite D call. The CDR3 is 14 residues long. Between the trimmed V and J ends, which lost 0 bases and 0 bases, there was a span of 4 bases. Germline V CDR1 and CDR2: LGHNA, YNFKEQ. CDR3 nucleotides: TGTGCCAGCAGCCAAGAGTCCAGCACAGATACGCAGTATTTT. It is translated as CASSQESSTDTQYF.

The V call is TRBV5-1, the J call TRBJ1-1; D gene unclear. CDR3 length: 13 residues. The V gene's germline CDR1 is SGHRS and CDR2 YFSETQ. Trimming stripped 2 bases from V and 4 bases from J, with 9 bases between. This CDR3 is CASSFNSRTEAFF. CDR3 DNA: TGCGCCAGCAGCTTTAACAGTCGCACTGAAGCTTTCTTT. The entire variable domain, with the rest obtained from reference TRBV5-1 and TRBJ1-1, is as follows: KAGVTQTPRYLIKTRGQQVTLSCSPISGHRSVSWYQQTPGQGLQFLFEYFSETQRNKGNFPGRFSGRQFSNSRSEMNVSTLELGDSALYLCASSFNSRTEAFFGQGTRLTVV.

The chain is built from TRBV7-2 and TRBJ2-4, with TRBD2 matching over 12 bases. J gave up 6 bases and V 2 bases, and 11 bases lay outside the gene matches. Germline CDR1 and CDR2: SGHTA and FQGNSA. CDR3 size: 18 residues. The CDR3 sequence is CASSLSSTSGGSRNIQYF. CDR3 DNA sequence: TGTGCCAGCAGCTTATCCTCCACTAGCGGGGGGAGTAGAAACATTCAGTACTTC.

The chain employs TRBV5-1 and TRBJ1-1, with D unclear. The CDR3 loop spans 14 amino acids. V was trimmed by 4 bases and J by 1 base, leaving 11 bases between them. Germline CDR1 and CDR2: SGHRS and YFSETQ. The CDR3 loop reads CASSPEWGNTEAFF. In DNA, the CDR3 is TGCGCCAGCAGCCCGGAGTGGGGGAACACTGAAGCTTTCTTT.

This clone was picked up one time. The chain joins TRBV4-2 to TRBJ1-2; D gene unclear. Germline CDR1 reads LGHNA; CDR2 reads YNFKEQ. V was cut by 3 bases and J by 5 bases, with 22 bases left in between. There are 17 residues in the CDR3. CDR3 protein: CASSQDVPLAEVYGYTF. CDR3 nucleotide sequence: TGTGCCAGCAGCCAGGATGTTCCTCTGGCAGAGGTGTATGGCTACACCTTC.

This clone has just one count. This chain's CDR3 is CSLREDYGYTF. The CDR3 DNA reads TGCAGCTTGAGGGAGGACTATGGCTACACCTTC. The V gene is TRBV29-1, the J gene TRBJ1-2; D not certain. Germline-derived CDR1 and CDR2 are SQVTM and ANQGSEA. The CDR3 consists of 11 residues. Trimming removed 8 bases at V and 3 bases at J, with 10 bases between.

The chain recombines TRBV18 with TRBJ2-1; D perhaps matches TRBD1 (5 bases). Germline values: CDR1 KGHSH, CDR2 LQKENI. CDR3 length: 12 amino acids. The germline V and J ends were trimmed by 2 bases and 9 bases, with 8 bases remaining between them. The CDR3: CASSPRGSEQFF. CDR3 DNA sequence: TGTGCCAGCTCACCAAGGGGATCTGAGCAGTTCTTC.

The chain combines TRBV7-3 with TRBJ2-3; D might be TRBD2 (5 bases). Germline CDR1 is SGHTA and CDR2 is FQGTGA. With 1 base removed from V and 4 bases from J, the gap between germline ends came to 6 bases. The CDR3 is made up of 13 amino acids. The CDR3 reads CASSLMRADTQYF. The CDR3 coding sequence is TGTGCCAGCAGCTTAATGAGGGCAGATACGCAGTATTTT. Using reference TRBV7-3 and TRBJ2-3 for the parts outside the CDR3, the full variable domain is GAGVSQTPSNKVTEKGKYVELRCDPISGHTALYWYRQSLGQGPEFLIYFQGTGAADDSGLPNDRFFAVRPEGSVSTLKIQRTERGDSAVYLCASSLMRADTQYFGPGTRLTVL.

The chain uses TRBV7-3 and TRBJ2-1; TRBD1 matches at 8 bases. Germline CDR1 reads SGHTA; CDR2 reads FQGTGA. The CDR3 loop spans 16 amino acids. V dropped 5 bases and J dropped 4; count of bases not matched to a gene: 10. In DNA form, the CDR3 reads TGTGCCAGCAGCGAGACCCCGGGACAGGCGTACAATGAGCAGTTCTTC. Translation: CASSETPGQAYNEQFF.

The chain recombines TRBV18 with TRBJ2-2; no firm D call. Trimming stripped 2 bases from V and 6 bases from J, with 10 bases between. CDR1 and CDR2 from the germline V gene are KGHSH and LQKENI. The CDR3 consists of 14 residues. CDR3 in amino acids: CASSPELTAGELFF. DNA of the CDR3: TGTGCCAGCTCACCAGAGCTGACCGCCGGGGAGCTGTTTTTT.